This record looks at one T cell receptor (beta chain) sequence and its context. The sample originates from a study of control samples from healthy donors and cancer patients. Using immunoSEQ multiplex PCR, the repertoire was profiled, and TCRdb retains in-frame clones only, with some absent. The table includes approximately 150,000 clones, 93% detected once. This CDR3 contains 17 residues. The V end was cut by 0 bases, the J end by 3 bases, with 12 bases between. Germline lookup yields CDR1 LNHNV and CDR2 YYDKDF (reference sequence). Input material: blood. The chain uses TRBV15 and TRBJ1-6; no definite D call. The receptor's source is a man aged 18-30 years in good health. CDR3 loop: CATSRELRQDYNSPLHF. DNA for the CDR3: TGTGCCACCAGCAGAGAACTGAGGCAAGACTATAATTCACCCCTCCACTTT.